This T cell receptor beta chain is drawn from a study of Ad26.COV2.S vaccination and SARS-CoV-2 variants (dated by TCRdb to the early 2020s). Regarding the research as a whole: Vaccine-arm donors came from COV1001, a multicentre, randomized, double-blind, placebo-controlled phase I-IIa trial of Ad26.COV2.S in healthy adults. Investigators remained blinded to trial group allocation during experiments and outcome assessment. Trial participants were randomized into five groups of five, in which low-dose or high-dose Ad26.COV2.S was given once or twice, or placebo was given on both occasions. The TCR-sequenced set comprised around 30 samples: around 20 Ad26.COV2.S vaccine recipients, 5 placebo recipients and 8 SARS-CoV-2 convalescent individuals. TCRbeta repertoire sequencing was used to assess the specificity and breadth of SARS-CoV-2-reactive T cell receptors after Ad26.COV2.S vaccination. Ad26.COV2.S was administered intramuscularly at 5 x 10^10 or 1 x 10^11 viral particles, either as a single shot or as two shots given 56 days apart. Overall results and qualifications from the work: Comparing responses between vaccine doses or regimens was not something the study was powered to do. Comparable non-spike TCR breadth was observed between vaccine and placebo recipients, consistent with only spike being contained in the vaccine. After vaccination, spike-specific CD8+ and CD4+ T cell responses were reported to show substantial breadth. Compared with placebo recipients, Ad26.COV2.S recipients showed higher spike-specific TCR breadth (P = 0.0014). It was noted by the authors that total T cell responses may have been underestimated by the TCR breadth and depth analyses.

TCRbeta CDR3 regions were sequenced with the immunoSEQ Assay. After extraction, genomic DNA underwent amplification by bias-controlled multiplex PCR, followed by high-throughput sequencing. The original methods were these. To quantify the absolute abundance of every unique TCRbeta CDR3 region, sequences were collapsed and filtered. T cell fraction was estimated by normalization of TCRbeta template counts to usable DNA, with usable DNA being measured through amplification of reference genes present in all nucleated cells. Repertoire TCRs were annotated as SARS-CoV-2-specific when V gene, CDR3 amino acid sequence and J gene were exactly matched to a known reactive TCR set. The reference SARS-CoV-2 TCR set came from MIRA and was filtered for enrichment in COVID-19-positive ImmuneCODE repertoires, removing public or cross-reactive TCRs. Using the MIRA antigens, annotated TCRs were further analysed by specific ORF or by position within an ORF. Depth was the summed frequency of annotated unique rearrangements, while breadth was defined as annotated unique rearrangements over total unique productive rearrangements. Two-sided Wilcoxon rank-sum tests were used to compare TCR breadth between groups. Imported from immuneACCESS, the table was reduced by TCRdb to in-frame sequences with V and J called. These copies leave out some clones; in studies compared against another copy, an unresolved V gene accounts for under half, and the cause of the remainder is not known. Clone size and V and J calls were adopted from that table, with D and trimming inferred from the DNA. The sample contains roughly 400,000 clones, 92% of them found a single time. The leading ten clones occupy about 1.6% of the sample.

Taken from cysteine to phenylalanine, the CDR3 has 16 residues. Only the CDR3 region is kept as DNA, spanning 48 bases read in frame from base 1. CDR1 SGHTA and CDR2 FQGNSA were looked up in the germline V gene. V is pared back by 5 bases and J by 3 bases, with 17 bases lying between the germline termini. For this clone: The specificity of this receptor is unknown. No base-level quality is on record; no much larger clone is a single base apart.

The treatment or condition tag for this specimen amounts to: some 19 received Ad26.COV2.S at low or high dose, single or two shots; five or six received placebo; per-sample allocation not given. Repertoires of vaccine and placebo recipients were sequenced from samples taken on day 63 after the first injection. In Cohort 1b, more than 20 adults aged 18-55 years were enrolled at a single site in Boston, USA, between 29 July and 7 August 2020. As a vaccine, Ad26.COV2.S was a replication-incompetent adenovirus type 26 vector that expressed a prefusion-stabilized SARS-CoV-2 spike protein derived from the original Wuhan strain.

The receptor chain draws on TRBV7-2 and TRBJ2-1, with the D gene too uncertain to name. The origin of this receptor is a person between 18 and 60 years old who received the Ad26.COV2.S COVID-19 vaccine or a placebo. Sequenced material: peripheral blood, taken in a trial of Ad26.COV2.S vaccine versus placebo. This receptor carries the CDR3 CASSPRSGSFYNEQFF. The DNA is TGTGCCAGCAGCCCTAGGTCGGGCTCCTTCTACAATGAGCAGTTCTTC.